This is a list of T cell receptor beta chains from one sample in a study of monozygotic twins with inflammatory bowel disease. TCRdb re-called the 5' RACE reads, yielding one record per CDR3 amino acid sequence without DNA. The table for this sample gives around 450,000 distinct CDR3 sequences. The sequencing sample was made of blood. The receptor source for this set is a human donor with ulcerative colitis or Crohn's disease, or a healthy co-twin of an affected twin (not recorded which). CDR3s include the opening cysteine and the closing phenylalanine or tryptophan. Fields, in order: CDR3 length, V gene, J gene, CDR3 protein.

>12|TRBV28|TRBJ1-2
CASTYRWGGYTF
>14|TRBV12-3/TRBV12-4|TRBJ1-1
CASNPDRGQTEAFF
>14|TRBV6-2/TRBV6-3|TRBJ2-5
CASSYFSQRETQYF
>14|TRBV6-1|TRBJ2-7
CASSVSGESYEQYF
>16|TRBV5-1|TRBJ2-1
CASSSDPTGIHNEQFF
>19|TRBV6-4|TRBJ2-4
CASSPGLAGARLAKNIQYF
>13|TRBV29-1|TRBJ2-7
CSVDRGGLGEQYF
>15|TRBV3-1|TRBJ1-2
CASSQFSGINYGYTF
>13|TRBV5-6|TRBJ1-5
CASSFNRWEPQHF
>16|TRBV28|TRBJ2-3
CASSLGWGRNSDTQYF
>13|TRBV5-6|TRBJ1-1
CASSGLVNTEAFF
>14|TRBV28|TRBJ2-7
CASSLTSLDYEQYF
>12|TRBV19|TRBJ2-7
CARDSYSYEQYF
>15|TRBV7-9|TRBJ1-1
CASSLEAQASTEAFF
>19|TRBV20-1|TRBJ2-4
CSARAYRDSGRGDKNIQYF
>15|TRBV3-1|TRBJ2-6
CASSRTGSGANVLTF
>16|TRBV12-3/TRBV12-4|TRBJ1-3
CASSLPSGSLINTIYF
>17|TRBV29-1|TRBJ2-6
CSALDRRNGSGANVLTF
>14|TRBV7-9|TRBJ2-3
CASNPSGGRDTQYF
>15|TRBV7-2|TRBJ2-1
CASRLTRISYNEQFF
>14|TRBV21-1|TRBJ1-1
CASSSFRQNTEAFF
>15|TRBV28|TRBJ1-5
CASSWDRETGQPQHF
>14|TRBV18|TRBJ1-1
CASSPISGDGEAFF
>13|TRBV7-2|TRBJ2-7
CASSFGGRYEQYF
>16|TRBV5-1|TRBJ2-2
CASSPEGRADTGELFF
>14|TRBV7-9|TRBJ2-5
CASSFQTGGETQYF
>12|TRBV6-6|TRBJ1-1
CASSYSDTEAFF
>14|TRBV5-1|TRBJ2-6
CASSERSGANVLTF
>14|TRBV19|TRBJ2-7
CASSISGSSYEQYF
>15|TRBV5-1|TRBJ2-7
CASSLNSGGLYEQYF
>14|TRBV12-3/TRBV12-4|TRBJ1-6
CASTKGGSNSPLHF
>14|TRBV20-1|TRBJ2-7
CSARLSGGRGEQYF
>13|TRBV11-2|TRBJ1-1
CASRYGMGAEAFF
>17|TRBV5-6|TRBJ2-1
CASTLHGIAGGEDEQFF
>18|TRBV5-6|TRBJ2-4
CASSSPRWTGLAKNIQYF
>12|TRBV11-2|TRBJ2-7
CASSLGIYEQYF
>15|TRBV20-1|TRBJ2-3
CSARDHQRGTDTQYF
>11|TRBV20-1|TRBJ2-7
CSAKGIDEQYF
>17|TRBV18|TRBJ2-7
CASSVTAGGVLLYEQYF
>14|TRBV6-6|TRBJ1-1
CASSYLYPDSQAFF
>15|TRBV7-3|TRBJ2-1
CASTDPGAPGNEQFF
>15|TRBV15|TRBJ2-7
CATSRDGQQNYEQYF
>12|TRBV5-1|TRBJ2-7
CATPGREFEQYF
>16|TRBV4-2|TRBJ1-5
CASSPGHEPSNQPQHF
>14|TRBV29-1|TRBJ1-1
CSGQGAIGNTEAFF
>13|TRBV12-5|TRBJ1-5
CASATGYNQPQHF
>15|TRBV5-1|TRBJ2-1
CASSLGQGSTNEQFF
>12|TRBV29-1|TRBJ2-1
CSVVSSYNEQFF
>16|TRBV10-3|TRBJ2-6
CAIGRDPLAGANVLTF
>13|TRBV20-1|TRBJ2-1
CSAKGLLYNEQFF
>15|TRBV7-9|TRBJ2-5
CASSLLPGGQETQYF
>14|TRBV7-2|TRBJ2-7
CASRSGTNTYEQYF
>15|TRBV18|TRBJ2-1
CASSRGTGEGNEQFF
>15|TRBV14|TRBJ2-7
CASSHPGQASYEQYF
>15|TRBV7-6|TRBJ2-1
CASSKTSGAYNEQFF